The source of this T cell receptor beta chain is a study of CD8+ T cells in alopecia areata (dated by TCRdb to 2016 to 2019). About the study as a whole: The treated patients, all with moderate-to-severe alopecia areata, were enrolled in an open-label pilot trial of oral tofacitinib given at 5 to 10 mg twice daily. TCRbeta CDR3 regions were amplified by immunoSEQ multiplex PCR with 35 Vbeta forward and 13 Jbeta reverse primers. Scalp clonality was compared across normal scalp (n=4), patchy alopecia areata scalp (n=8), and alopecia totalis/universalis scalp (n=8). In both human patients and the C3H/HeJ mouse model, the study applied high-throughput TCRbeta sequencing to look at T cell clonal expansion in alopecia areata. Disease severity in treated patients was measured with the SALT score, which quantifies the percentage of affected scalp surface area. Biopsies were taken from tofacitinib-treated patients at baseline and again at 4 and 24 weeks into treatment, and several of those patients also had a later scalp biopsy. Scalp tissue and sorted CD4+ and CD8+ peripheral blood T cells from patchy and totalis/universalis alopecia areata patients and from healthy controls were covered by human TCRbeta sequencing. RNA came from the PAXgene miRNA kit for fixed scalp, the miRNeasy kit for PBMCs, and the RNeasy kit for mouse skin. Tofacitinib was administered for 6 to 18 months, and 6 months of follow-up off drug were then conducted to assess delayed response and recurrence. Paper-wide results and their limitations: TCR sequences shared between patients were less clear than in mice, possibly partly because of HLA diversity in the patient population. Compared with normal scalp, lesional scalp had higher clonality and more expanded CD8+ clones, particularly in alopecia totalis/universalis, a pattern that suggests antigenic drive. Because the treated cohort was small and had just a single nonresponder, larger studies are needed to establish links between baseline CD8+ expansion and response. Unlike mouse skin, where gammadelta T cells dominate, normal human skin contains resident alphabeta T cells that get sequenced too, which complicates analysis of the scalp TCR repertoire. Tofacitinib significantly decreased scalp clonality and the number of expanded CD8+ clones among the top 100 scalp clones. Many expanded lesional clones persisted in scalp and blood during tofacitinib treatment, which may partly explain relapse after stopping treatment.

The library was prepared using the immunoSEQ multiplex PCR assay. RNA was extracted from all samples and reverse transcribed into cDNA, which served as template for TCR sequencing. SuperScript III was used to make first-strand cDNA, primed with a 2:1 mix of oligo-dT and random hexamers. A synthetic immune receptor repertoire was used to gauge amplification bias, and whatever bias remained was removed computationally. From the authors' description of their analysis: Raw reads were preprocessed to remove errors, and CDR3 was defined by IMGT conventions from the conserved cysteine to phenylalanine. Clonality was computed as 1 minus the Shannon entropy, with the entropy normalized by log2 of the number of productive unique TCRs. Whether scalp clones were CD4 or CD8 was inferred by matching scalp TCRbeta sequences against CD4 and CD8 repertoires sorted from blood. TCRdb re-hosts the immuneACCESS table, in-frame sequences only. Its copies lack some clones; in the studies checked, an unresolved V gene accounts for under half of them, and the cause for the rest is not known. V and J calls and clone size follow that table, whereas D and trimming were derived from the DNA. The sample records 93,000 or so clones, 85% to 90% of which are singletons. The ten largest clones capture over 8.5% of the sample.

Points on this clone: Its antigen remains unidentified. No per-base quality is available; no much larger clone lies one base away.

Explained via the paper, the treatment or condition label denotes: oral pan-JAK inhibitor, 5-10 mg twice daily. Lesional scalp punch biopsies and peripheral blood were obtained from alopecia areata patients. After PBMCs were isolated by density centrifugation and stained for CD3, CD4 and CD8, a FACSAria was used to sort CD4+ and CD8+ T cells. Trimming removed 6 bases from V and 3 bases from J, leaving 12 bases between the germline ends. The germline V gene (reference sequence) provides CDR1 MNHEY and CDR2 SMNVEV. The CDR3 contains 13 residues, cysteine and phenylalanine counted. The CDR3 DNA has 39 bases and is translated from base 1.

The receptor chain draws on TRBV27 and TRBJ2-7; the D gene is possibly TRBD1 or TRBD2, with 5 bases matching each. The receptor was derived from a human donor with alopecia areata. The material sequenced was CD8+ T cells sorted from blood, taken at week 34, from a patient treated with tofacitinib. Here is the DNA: TGTGCCAGCAGACGGGGCTCCGGCTACGAGCAGTACTTC. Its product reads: CASRRGSGYEQYF.